What follows are 4 T cell receptor beta chains derived from one specimen sequenced in a study of post-analysis software for immune sequencing data. The study, taken as a whole, reports: Comparison of patients with controls showed about 5 TRBV segments more frequent in patients, TRBV5-6, TRBV5-1 and TRBV20-1 among them.

Prepared TCR beta cDNA libraries contained unique molecular identifiers. TCRdb reprocessed the PCR reads via MiXCR and lists one record per CDR3 protein. The top ten hold about an eighth of the sample, which has hundreds of thousands of distinct CDR3 sequences, approximately 46% seen once. No antigen has been assigned to these receptors. The sequenced sample was blood. Receptor source: a girl aged 5 to 17 with multiple sclerosis.

This chain joins TRBV7-2 and TRBJ2-7; 12 bases fit TRBD2. Germline V gives CDR1 SGHTA, CDR2 FQGNSA. V shed 8 bases and J 2 bases; nucleotides not matched to a gene: 4. CDR3 length equals 14 residues. The CDR3 DNA sequence: TGTGCCAGCGGGGGACTAGCGGGTCCCTACGAGCAGTACTTC. Its protein product is CASGGLAGPYEQYF.

The V and J genes are TRBV5-1 and TRBJ2-6, with TRBD1 as a possible D gene (5 bases). This CDR3 is 18 amino acids long. Trimming stripped 4 bases from V and 0 bases from J, with 17 bases between. Germline CDR1 SGHRS, CDR2 YFSETQ. The CDR3 sequence: CASSDRTRPISGANVLTF. DNA of the CDR3: TGCGCCAGCAGCGATAGGACACGGCCAATCTCTGGGGCCAACGTCCTGACTTTC.

The chain recombines TRBV27 with TRBJ1-4; possibly TRBD1 for D (6 bases). Germline V gene sequence: CDR1 MNHEY, CDR2 SMNVEV (reference sequence). The CDR3 sequence is 15 residues long. Between the trimmed V and J ends, which lost 6 bases and 8 bases, there was a span of 19 bases. This CDR3 reads CASRDTGLHEEKLFF. CDR3 nucleotides: TGTGCCAGCAGGGATACAGGGCTCCACGAGGAAAAACTGTTTTTT.

This chain joins TRBV13 and TRBJ1-4; TRBD1 might be the D (6 bases). CDR1 is PRHDT, CDR2 FYEKMQ, per germline (reference sequence). The CDR3 sequence is 17 residues long. Trimming removed 2 bases from V and 5 bases from J, with 18 bases in between. CDR3 loop: CASSLTPSGTRNEKLFF. The CDR3 region has the DNA TGTGCCAGCAGCTTAACCCCCTCGGGGACAAGGAATGAAAAACTGTTTTTT.